The 28 T cell receptor beta chains below come from one sample, sequenced in a study of regulatory T cells in long-lasting Graves disease. Combining iRepertoire HTBI primers with Arm-PCR of CDR3 regions, the authors built TCR beta libraries. TCRdb reanalysed the multiplex PCR reads using MiXCR and keeps one entry per CDR3 protein. The table has some 500,000 distinct CDR3 sequences, roughly 14% seen once. Specified time point: newly diagnosed GD, antithyroid drugs for less than 3 months. PBMC-extracted RNA yielded the TCR library. These data are also associated with another study on T cells in Graves' hyperthyroidism and ophthalmopathy.

The sequencing here drew on peripheral blood mononuclear cells (PBMCs), taken at new diagnosis, from a patient treated with antithyroid drugs. These receptors came from a man in his thirties or forties with Graves disease.

This clonotype was observed at least ten times. The V call is TRBV20-1, the J call TRBJ2-3; D perhaps matches TRBD1 (5 bases). The length of the CDR3 is 15 residues. The germline V gene has CDR1 DFQATT and CDR2 SNEGSKA (reference sequence). Trimming stripped 6 bases from V and 0 bases from J, with 16 bases between. The CDR3 protein is CSAARATASTDTQYF. DNA for the CDR3: TGCAGTGCCGCCAGGGCGACTGCTAGCACAGATACGCAGTATTTT.

At least ten counts were recorded for this clonotype. This chain joins TRBV20-1 and TRBJ2-1; D is unresolved. The CDR3 contains 13 residues. The V gene lost 3 bases and the J gene lost 4 bases, with 10 bases spanning the gap. Per the germline V gene, CDR1 is DFQATT and CDR2 is SNEGSKA (reference sequence). CDR3 region: CSARIQAYNEQFF. The CDR3 nucleotides read TGCAGTGCTAGGATCCAGGCTTACAATGAGCAGTTCTTC.

The genes are TRBV30 and TRBJ2-1, with D perhaps assigned TRBD1 or TRBD2 (6 bases each). Gene TRBJ2-5 matches the end of the DNA better, so the J call may be wrong. The V gene's germline CDR1 is GTSNPN and CDR2 SVGIG (reference sequence). This CDR3 region has 16 residues. The CDR3: CAWSRWGDTTGETQYF. The CDR3 nucleotides are TGTGCCTGGAGTCGGTGGGGGGACACAACGGGAGAGACCCAGTACTTC.

The rearrangement links TRBV29-1 to TRBJ1-4, with 8 bases that match TRBD1. J was trimmed by 0 bases and V by 4 bases; bases with no gene match: 7. CDR3 length equals 16 residues. The germline V gene encodes CDR1 SQVTM and CDR2 ANQGSEA. The DNA for the CDR3 is TGCAGCGTTGGTGGACAGGGACTTTCAACTAATGAAAAACTGTTTTTT. Residues: CSVGGQGLSTNEKLFF. Combining the CDR3 with reference TRBV29-1 and TRBJ1-4 gives the whole variable domain SAVISQKPSRDICQRGTSLTIQCQVDSQVTMMFWYRQQPGQSLTLIATANQGSEATYESGFVIDKFPISRPNLTFSTLTVSNMSPEDSSIYLCSVGGQGLSTNEKLFFGSGTQLSVL.

The V gene is TRBV5-1, the J gene TRBJ2-7; the D call may be TRBD1 or TRBD2 (5 bases each). The CDR3 contains 13 residues. Germline V gene lookup returns CDR1 SGHRS and CDR2 YFSETQ. V was cut by 3 bases and J by 3 bases, with 10 bases left in between. The CDR3 DNA follows: TGCGCCAGCAGCTGGGACGGGGACTACGAGCAGTACTTC. This encodes CASSWDGDYEQYF. The complete variable domain, with remaining parts taken from reference TRBV5-1 and TRBJ2-7, reads KAGVTQTPRYLIKTRGQQVTLSCSPISGHRSVSWYQQTPGQGLQFLFEYFSETQRNKGNFPGRFSGRQFSNSRSEMNVSTLELGDSALYLCASSWDGDYEQYFGPGTRLTVT.

The chain recombines TRBV5-8 with TRBJ2-5; D remains unclear. The CDR3 length is 13 residues. The germline V gene encodes CDR1 SGHTS and CDR2 YDEGEE. Between the trimmed V and J ends, which lost 4 bases and 7 bases, there was a span of 14 bases. In DNA form, the CDR3 reads TGTGCCAGCAGCCGGGCCGCATACGGGACCCAGTACTTC. This sequence encodes CASSRAAYGTQYF.

The J gene is TRBJ2-1, the V gene TRBV5-1; 11 bases agree with TRBD2. The CDR3 is 15 residues long. Germline CDR1 is SGHRS and CDR2 is YFSETQ. The V and J ends lost 3 bases and 8 bases, in that order; junction bases with no gene match: 7. CDR3 DNA: TGCGCCAGCAGCTCACGGACTAGCGGGCACGATGAGCAGTTCTTC. Its translation: CASSSRTSGHDEQFF.

This clonotype was found many times. The chain is built from TRBV10-3 and TRBJ2-7; 11 bases align to TRBD2. The ends lost 4 bases at V and 1 base at J; junction bases unmatched: 6. This CDR3 region has 16 residues. Germline CDR1 reads ENHRY; CDR2 reads SYGVKD. CDR3 loop: CAISGRSGRDSYEQYF. CDR3 sequence (DNA): TGTGCCATCAGTGGGCGTAGCGGGAGGGATTCCTACGAGCAGTACTTC.

This clonotype occurred many times. This sequence joins TRBV7-9 and TRBJ2-2; D remains unclear. The CDR3 covers 13 residues. Germline V CDR1 and CDR2: SEHNR, FQNEAQ (reference sequence). The germline V and J ends were trimmed by 2 bases and 5 bases, with 6 bases remaining between them. CDR3 region: CASSLFRTGELFF. The CDR3, as DNA: TGTGCCAGCAGCTTATTCCGAACCGGGGAGCTGTTTTTT.

Details on this clonotype: This may be a read error, as it is one base from a much larger clone. The rearrangement uses TRBV20-1 and TRBJ2-3; 9 nucleotides agree with TRBD2. CDR3 length: 14 residues. In germline, CDR1 is DFQATT, CDR2 SNEGSKA (reference sequence). V trimming: 6 bases; J trimming: 4 bases; junction bases outside the gene matches: 8. The CDR3 is CSAPSGRNADTQYF. CDR3 DNA sequence: TGCAGTGCACCAAGCGGGAGGAACGCAGATACGCAGTATTTT.

This clonotype was counted many times. J is TRBJ1-2 and V is TRBV6-1; D gene uncertain. Between the trimmed V and J ends, which lost 10 bases and 2 bases, there was a span of 11 bases. The CDR3 spans 12 residues. Per the germline V gene, CDR1 is MNHNS and CDR2 is SASEGT. The CDR3 here is CATRTGNYGYTF. As DNA, the CDR3 is TGTGCCACCCGGACGGGGAACTATGGCTACACCTTC.

The table lists this clonotype with many counts. The chain recombines TRBV5-8 with TRBJ1-2; 7 bases agree with TRBD1. J was trimmed by 2 bases and V by 3 bases; bases with no gene match: 1. CDR3 length: 13 amino acids. Germline V CDR1 and CDR2: SGHTS, YDEGEE. CDR3 bases: TGTGCCAGCAGCTGGGACAGAAACTATGGCTACACCTTC. It yields the protein CASSWDRNYGYTF.

V and J are TRBV6-2 or TRBV6-3 and TRBJ2-7; TRBD1 aligns across 12 bases. With V trimmed by 4 bases and J by 0 bases, 13 bases remained unmatched. This CDR3 region has 19 residues. CDR1 MNHEY and CDR2 SVGEGT come from the germline V gene. The CDR3 bases are TGTGCCAGCAGTTCTCCGGGACAGGGGGCCCTGATCAGCTCCTACGAGCAGTACTTC. It yields the protein CASSSPGQGALISSYEQYF.

The chain has TRBV5-1 and TRBJ2-6; D possibly corresponds to TRBD1 (6 bases). V shed 4 bases and J shed 4 bases, with 15 bases lying between them. Germline V gene data show CDR1 as SGHRS and CDR2 as YFSETQ. The CDR3 is 16 amino acids. CDR3 DNA sequence: TGCGCCAGCAGCAACCGTACAGGGACCGGGGCCAACGTCCTGACTTTC. Amino acid sequence: CASSNRTGTGANVLTF.

This clonotype was recorded many times. The chain is built from TRBV5-1 and TRBJ1-1, with D perhaps TRBD1 (6 bases). The V end lost 2 bases, the J end lost 0 bases, and 23 bases lay between the germline ends. The CDR3 covers 19 residues. The V gene's germline CDR1 is SGHRS and CDR2 YFSETQ. The CDR3 DNA sequence: TGCGCCAGCAGCTTCAAGGGGCAGGGGAGGATTTACATGAACACTGAAGCTTTCTTT. This encodes CASSFKGQGRIYMNTEAFF.

This clonotype was seen at least ten times. The chain is built from TRBV29-1 and TRBJ1-2; D ambiguous. CDR3 length: 11 amino acids. Germline V gene data show CDR1 as SQVTM and CDR2 as ANQGSEA. Trimming stripped 2 bases from V and 6 bases from J, with 7 bases between. The CDR3 DNA follows: TGCAGCGTTGAAACGGCGGATGGCTACACCTTC. This sequence encodes CSVETADGYTF.

This clonotype occurred a few times. The V gene is TRBV6-1, the J gene TRBJ2-2; no clear D gene. V lost 7 bases, J lost 4 bases, and 19 bases lay in between. Germline V lookup: CDR1 MNHNS, CDR2 SASEGT. The CDR3 is made up of 16 amino acids. The CDR3 DNA is TGTGCCAGCATCCCGATGTCGACTCATCTCACCGGGGAGCTGTTTTTT. This sequence encodes CASIPMSTHLTGELFF.

This clonotype was picked up many times. The J gene is TRBJ1-1, the V gene TRBV28; D gene uncertain. Deletions cut 6 bases from V and 5 bases from J, with 13 bases between. The V gene's germline CDR1 is MDHEN and CDR2 SYDVKM. There are 13 residues in the CDR3. The CDR3 DNA reads TGTGCCAGCAGGTCCCTGGTGGGGACTGAAGCTTTCTTT. This translates into CASRSLVGTEAFF.

The chain couples TRBV6-1 to TRBJ2-3; the match to TRBD1 covers 8 bases. Germline V gives CDR1 MNHNS, CDR2 SASEGT. V shed 7 bases and J 4 bases; nucleotides not matched to a gene: 7. The CDR3 runs to 14 residues. CDR3 DNA sequence: TGTGCCAGCACCGAGGGCAGGGGGCCAGATACGCAGTATTTT. As protein: CASTEGRGPDTQYF.

This clonotype was detected only a few times. This sequence joins TRBV27 and TRBJ1-6; weak D call: TRBD1 (5 bases). The CDR3 sequence is 14 residues long. V lost 7 bases and J 5 bases, leaving 12 bases between the germline ends. Per germline, CDR1 MNHEY and CDR2 SMNVEV (reference sequence). CDR3 nucleotide sequence: TGTGCCAGCACGGGGTGGGGCAATAATTCACCCCTCCACTTT. This codes for CASTGWGNNSPLHF.

The CDR3 sequence is CASSLEDRGHEQYF. CDR3 bases: TGCGCCAGCAGCTTGGAGGACAGGGGCCACGAGCAGTACTTC. V and J are TRBV5-1 and TRBJ2-7; 9 bases match TRBD1. Trimming removed 0 bases from V and 5 bases from J; junction bases left unmatched: 3. The CDR3 loop spans 14 amino acids. CDR1 SGHRS and CDR2 YFSETQ come from the germline V gene.

This clonotype was seen more than once but under ten times. This chain links TRBV24-1 with TRBJ2-1; 8 nucleotides line up with TRBD2. V lost 2 bases to trimming and J lost 7 bases; unmatched junction nucleotides: 12. This CDR3 is built from 17 residues. Germline-derived CDR1 and CDR2 are KGHDR and SFDVKD. CDR3 protein: CATSDYLAGMVRNEQFF. The CDR3 DNA reads as TGTGCCACCAGTGATTACTTAGCGGGAATGGTACGGAATGAGCAGTTCTTC.

This clonotype has ten or more counts. The chain has TRBV27 and TRBJ2-6; perhaps TRBD2 as D (5 bases). The germline V and J ends were trimmed by 5 bases and 2 bases, with 22 bases remaining between them. Germline V gives CDR1 MNHEY, CDR2 SMNVEV (reference sequence). There are 19 residues in the CDR3. CDR3 residues: CASSARLREIRTGANVLTF. The CDR3 coding sequence is TGTGCCAGCAGTGCTCGATTGAGGGAGATTCGCACTGGGGCCAACGTCCTGACTTTC.

This clonotype was found a few times. The rearrangement uses TRBV20-1 and TRBJ2-1, with D perhaps TRBD2 (5 bases). Germline CDR1 and CDR2: DFQATT and SNEGSKA (reference sequence). Trimming left V 6 bases short and J 7 bases short, with 19 bases between. The CDR3 contains 14 residues. This CDR3 reads CSAEGDLKINEQFF. CDR3 coding DNA: TGCAGTGCCGAGGGAGATCTAAAAATTAATGAGCAGTTCTTC.

Worth noting for this clonotype: This may be a read error: a much more frequent sequence differs by one nucleotide. This chain joins TRBV14 and TRBJ2-1; 14 positions agree with TRBD2. Germline-derived CDR1 and CDR2 are SGHDN and FVKESK. CDR3 length: 13 amino acids. Here the CDR3 DNA reads TGTGACACGGGACTAGCGGGAGAATATGAGCAGTTCTTC. This gives the protein CDTGLAGEYEQFF.

This clonotype was seen repeatedly, ten times or more. CDR3 amino acids: CASSGGGSGAGQPQHF. The CDR3 region has the DNA TGTGCCAGCAGTGGGGGAGGGTCGGGGGCGGGCCAGCCCCAGCATTTT. J is TRBJ1-5 and V is TRBV27, with TRBD1 as a possible D gene (6 bases). Germline V CDR1 and CDR2: MNHEY, SMNVEV (reference sequence). Trimming removed 5 bases at V and 7 bases at J, with 21 bases between. CDR3 length equals 16 residues.

This clonotype was counted at least ten times. The chain couples TRBV12-3 or TRBV12-4 to TRBJ2-3, with a tentative D call TRBD2 (6 bases). With 6 bases removed from V and 6 bases from J, the gap between germline ends came to 16 bases. The CDR3 runs to 14 residues. In DNA form, the CDR3 reads TGTGCCAGCAGCCCACACACGGGGAGGGATACGCAGTATTTT. This sequence encodes CASSPHTGRDTQYF.

This clonotype was observed many times. The V call is TRBV5-1, the J call TRBJ2-7; possibly TRBD1 for D (5 bases). The V and J ends lost 4 bases and 5 bases respectively, with 16 bases between them. The CDR3 sequence is 14 residues long. Germline CDR1 and CDR2: SGHRS and YFSETQ. The CDR3 nucleotides read TGCGCCAGCAGCGGACACCCCGGGCTTAACGAGCAGTACTTC. Its protein is CASSGHPGLNEQYF. The whole variable domain, remainder taken from reference TRBV5-1 and TRBJ2-7, is KAGVTQTPRYLIKTRGQQVTLSCSPISGHRSVSWYQQTPGQGLQFLFEYFSETQRNKGNFPGRFSGRQFSNSRSEMNVSTLELGDSALYLCASSGHPGLNEQYFGPGTRLTVT.